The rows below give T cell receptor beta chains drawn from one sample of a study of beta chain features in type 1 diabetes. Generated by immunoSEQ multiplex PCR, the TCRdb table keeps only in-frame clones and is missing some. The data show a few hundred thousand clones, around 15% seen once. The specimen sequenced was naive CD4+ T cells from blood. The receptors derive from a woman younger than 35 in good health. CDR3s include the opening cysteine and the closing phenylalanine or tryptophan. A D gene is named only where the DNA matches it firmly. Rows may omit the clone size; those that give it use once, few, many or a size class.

DNA: TGTGCCAGCAGTCTATATCAGGGGCGGGAGACCCAGTACTTC
CDR3: CASSLYQGRETQYF
length: 14
D: .
size: .
V: TRBV27
J: TRBJ2-5

DNA: TGCAGCGTTGAAGATCTTCTGGTCAGCTCTGGAAACACCATATATTTT
CDR3: CSVEDLLVSSGNTIYF
length: 16
D: .
size: few
V: TRBV29-1
J: TRBJ1-3

DNA: TGTGCCAGCAGTTCACCCGAGGGGAGGTCCTACGAGCAGTACTTC
CDR3: CASSSPEGRSYEQYF
length: 15
D: .
size: .
V: TRBV28
J: TRBJ2-7

DNA: TGTGCCAGCAGCTTAGGCCCAGCGGGGAGGTACAATGAGCAGTTCTTC
CDR3: CASSLGPAGRYNEQFF
length: 16
D: TRBD2
size: .
V: TRBV7-9
J: TRBJ2-1

DNA: TGCGCCAGCAGTCATGCGAATCCTAGCGGGAGCACTACCTACGAGCAGTACTTC
CDR3: CASSHANPSGSTTYEQYF
length: 18
D: TRBD2
size: few
V: TRBV23-1
J: TRBJ2-7

DNA: TGTGCCAGCAGCGACGACAGGGGAGCAGATACGCAGTATTTT
CDR3: CASSDDRGADTQYF
length: 14
D: TRBD1
size: .
V: TRBV7-6
J: TRBJ2-3

DNA: TGTGCCAGCCGAGACGGGAACACTGAAGTTTTCTTT
CDR3: CASRDGNTEVFF
length: 12
D: .
size: .
V: TRBV19
J: TRBJ1-1

DNA: TGTGCCTGGAACAGGGTTGGGAATCAGCCCCAGCATTTT
CDR3: CAWNRVGNQPQHF
length: 13
D: .
size: few
V: TRBV30
J: TRBJ1-5

DNA: TGTGCCAGCACCTTCTCCTACGAGCAGTACTTC
CDR3: CASTFSYEQYF
length: 11
D: .
size: .
V: TRBV2
J: TRBJ2-7

DNA: TGTGCCAGCTCACCCCTTGGGGCGGTCACAGATACGCAGTATTTT
CDR3: CASSPLGAVTDTQYF
length: 15
D: .
size: few
V: TRBV18
J: TRBJ2-3

DNA: TGTGCCAGCAGCGTTACTAGCGGGAGTTACAATGAGCAGTTCTTC
CDR3: CASSVTSGSYNEQFF
length: 15
D: TRBD2
size: .
V: TRBV5-4
J: TRBJ2-1

DNA: TGTGCCAGCAGCAATCCCGAGAGGCGGGAGACCCAGTACTTC
CDR3: CASSNPERRETQYF
length: 14
D: .
size: .
V: TRBV28
J: TRBJ2-5

DNA: TGTGCCAGTTGGTGGCAGACAGGGGCGAACACTGAAGCTTTCTTT
CDR3: CASWWQTGANTEAFF
length: 15
D: TRBD1
size: .
V: TRBV6-1
J: TRBJ1-1

DNA: TGTGCCAGGTGCCCCGGGGGTTTAGGGAACGCTTTCTTT
CDR3: CARCPGGLGNAFF
length: 13
D: .
size: few
V: TRBV28
J: TRBJ1-1

DNA: TGCAGCGTTTTGACAGGGAGCGTGTTCGTGGGATTTGTCTTT
CDR3: CSVLTGSVFVGFVF
length: 14
D: TRBD1
size: few
V: TRBV29-1
J: TRBJ1-1

DNA: TGTGCCAGTAGTATAGCGGGGTTGGGCTCCTACAATGAGCAGTTCTTC
CDR3: CASSIAGLGSYNEQFF
length: 16
D: .
size: few
V: TRBV19
J: TRBJ2-1

DNA: TGTGCCAGCTTAGAGCGGTTCTACAATGAGCAGTTCTTC
CDR3: CASLERFYNEQFF
length: 13
D: .
size: .
V: TRBV19
J: TRBJ2-1

DNA: TGTGCCAGCAGCCCGAAACGCCGGGAGACCCAGTACTTC
CDR3: CASSPKRRETQYF
length: 13
D: .
size: .
V: TRBV6-5
J: TRBJ2-5

DNA: TGTGCCAGCAGCATCACCGCAACTAGCGGGAGCTCCTACGAGCAGTACTTC
CDR3: CASSITATSGSSYEQYF
length: 17
D: TRBD2
size: .
V: TRBV11-2
J: TRBJ2-7

DNA: TGTGCCAGCAGCGGACAGGGCTATGGCTACACCTTC
CDR3: CASSGQGYGYTF
length: 12
D: TRBD1
size: few
V: TRBV27
J: TRBJ1-2

DNA: TGTGCCAGCAGCTTGATTCAGGTGGGTGGGCGGGGAACCTACGAGCAGTACTTC
CDR3: CASSLIQVGGRGTYEQYF
length: 18
D: .
size: few
V: TRBV5-6
J: TRBJ2-7

DNA: TGTGCCAGCAGCGTACTTAAAGAGACCCAGTACTTC
CDR3: CASSVLKETQYF
length: 12
D: .
size: few
V: TRBV7-9
J: TRBJ2-5

DNA: TGTGCCAGCAGATTCCGAGCGCGAACCCGTGAAGCTTTCTTT
CDR3: CASRFRARTREAFF
length: 14
D: .
size: .
V: TRBV5-6
J: TRBJ1-1

DNA: TGTGCCAGCAGTCTCAGGACAGGGGGAAAGACTGAAGCTTTCTTT
CDR3: CASSLRTGGKTEAFF
length: 15
D: TRBD1
size: .
V: TRBV28
J: TRBJ1-1

DNA: TGTGCCAGCAGCCTAAGGGGGAGATCAGAGACCCAGTACTTC
CDR3: CASSLRGRSETQYF
length: 14
D: .
size: few
V: TRBV11-2
J: TRBJ2-5

DNA: TGTGCCAGCAGCAGATCGGGGGTAGCGGGAGACGTCTACGAGCAGTACTTC
CDR3: CASSRSGVAGDVYEQYF
length: 17
D: TRBD2
size: few
V: TRBV11-2
J: TRBJ2-7

DNA: TGTGCCTGGAGTGTACAGGCGTACAATGAGCAGTTCTTC
CDR3: CAWSVQAYNEQFF
length: 13
D: .
size: .
V: TRBV30
J: TRBJ2-1

DNA: TGTGCCAGCTCACCAACCCTTAGCACCGGCGGCAGCACAGATACGCAGTATTTT
CDR3: CASSPTLSTGGSTDTQYF
length: 18
D: .
size: .
V: TRBV18
J: TRBJ2-3

DNA: TGCAGCGTTTCGAGGACTAGGGAAGTTACGCAGTATTTT
CDR3: CSVSRTREVTQYF
length: 13
D: TRBD2
size: few
V: TRBV29-1
J: TRBJ2-3

DNA: TGTGCCAGCTCACCACTTAACACAGGGGTCTCCTACGAGCAGTACTTC
CDR3: CASSPLNTGVSYEQYF
length: 16
D: TRBD1
size: few
V: TRBV18
J: TRBJ2-7

DNA: TGTGCCAGCGCGAAGTATAGCAATCAGCCCCAGCATTTT
CDR3: CASAKYSNQPQHF
length: 13
D: .
size: few
V: TRBV6-4
J: TRBJ1-5

DNA: TGTGCCTGGAGTGAGGGGATTGGCTACACCTTC
CDR3: CAWSEGIGYTF
length: 11
D: .
size: few
V: TRBV30
J: TRBJ1-2

DNA: TGCGCCAGCAGCCTACGGATTTCTAGCGGCCAAGAGACCCAGTACTTC
CDR3: CASSLRISSGQETQYF
length: 16
D: TRBD2
size: .
V: TRBV4-3
J: TRBJ2-5

DNA: TGTGCCAGCAGCCAAGGGACTAGCGAACCCTACGAGCAGTACTTC
CDR3: CASSQGTSEPYEQYF
length: 15
D: TRBD2
size: .
V: TRBV9
J: TRBJ2-7

DNA: TGTGCCTGGAGTCGAGGTAGCGGGAGCCGGCGAAATGAGCAGTTCTTC
CDR3: CAWSRGSGSRRNEQFF
length: 16
D: TRBD2
size: few
V: TRBV30
J: TRBJ2-1

DNA: TGTGCCAGCAGCTTACGGGCCAGGGATCAGCCCCAGCATTTT
CDR3: CASSLRARDQPQHF
length: 14
D: .
size: .
V: TRBV7-2
J: TRBJ1-5

DNA: TGTGCCAGCTCACCAGGGCTCAGAAACACTGAAGCTTTCTTT
CDR3: CASSPGLRNTEAFF
length: 14
D: .
size: .
V: TRBV18
J: TRBJ1-1

DNA: TGTGCCAGCAGCTCCGCAGGGCAGGTGGAAAAACTGTTTTTT
CDR3: CASSSAGQVEKLFF
length: 14
D: .
size: .
V: TRBV7-9
J: TRBJ1-4

DNA: TGTGCCTGGAGTCCCTCGGGACAGGATCAGCCCCAGCATTTT
CDR3: CAWSPSGQDQPQHF
length: 14
D: TRBD1
size: .
V: TRBV30
J: TRBJ1-5

DNA: TGTGCCTGGAGCCGAGGGACCGGGGAGCTGTTTTTT
CDR3: CAWSRGTGELFF
length: 12
D: .
size: few
V: TRBV30
J: TRBJ2-2

DNA: TGCAGCGCAGCGGGGAGCACAGATACGCAGTATTTT
CDR3: CSAAGSTDTQYF
length: 12
D: TRBD2
size: .
V: TRBV29-1
J: TRBJ2-3

DNA: TGTGCCAGCAGCCCGCTCGGGGACAGGGGGCGATATGGCTACACCTTC
CDR3: CASSPLGDRGRYGYTF
length: 16
D: TRBD1
size: few
V: TRBV5-6
J: TRBJ1-2

DNA: TGTGCCAGAGGGACTGTGGGACGGCGGGCTGGGGCCAACGTCCTGACTTTC
CDR3: CARGTVGRRAGANVLTF
length: 17
D: .
size: few
V: TRBV28
J: TRBJ2-6

DNA: TGTGCCAGCAGTTTACGGACTCCCACGGATACGCAGTATTTT
CDR3: CASSLRTPTDTQYF
length: 14
D: .
size: .
V: TRBV6-1
J: TRBJ2-3